This is a list of T cell receptor beta chains from one sample in a study of blood T cell repertoires in COVID-19. The assay was immunoSEQ multiplex PCR, and TCRdb's table has in-frame clones only and misses some. The sample lists about 68,000 clones; approximately 86% were seen once. The sequenced material came from peripheral blood. The receptors stem from a woman aged 60-75 years with acute or convalescent COVID-19. CDR3s include the opening cysteine and the closing phenylalanine or tryptophan. The order of the fields is CDR3 DNA, CDR3 protein, D gene, V gene, clone size, J gene. A D gene is named only where the DNA matches it firmly. Not all rows give a size; the values are once, few, many and, for expanded clones, a class.

DNA: TGCGCCAGCAGCTTGCGCGGGGCGGGGGCCCACGAGCAGTACTTC; CDR3: CASSLRGAGAHEQYF; D: .; V: TRBV5-1; size: once; J: TRBJ2-7
DNA: TGCGCCAGCAGCTTGGGGTCCGTTAGCTCTGGAAACACCATATATTTT; CDR3: CASSLGSVSSGNTIYF; D: .; V: TRBV5-1; size: .; J: TRBJ1-3
DNA: TGTGCCAGCAGTTTATGGGCCAGCTCCTACGAGCAGTACTTC; CDR3: CASSLWASSYEQYF; D: .; V: TRBV28; size: .; J: TRBJ2-7
DNA: TGCGCCAGCAGCCCAAGGACATGGCAGGGCAGTTGGGACACCATATATTTT; CDR3: CASSPRTWQGSWDTIYF; D: .; V: TRBV4-1; size: .; J: TRBJ1-3
DNA: TGTGCCAGCAGTGAAGCGCAAGGAACAGCTCAGCCCCAGCATTTT; CDR3: CASSEAQGTAQPQHF; D: .; V: TRBV2; size: .; J: TRBJ1-5
DNA: TGTGCCATCAGTGAACCCCGGAAGGGGGCAACCGGGGAGCTGTTTTTT; CDR3: CAISEPRKGATGELFF; D: TRBD1; V: TRBV10-3; size: .; J: TRBJ2-2
DNA: TGTGCCAGCAGGACTATAGGAGCCTACGAGCAGTACTTC; CDR3: CASRTIGAYEQYF; D: .; V: TRBV11-2; size: .; J: TRBJ2-7
DNA: TGTGCCAGCAGCCCAGGGGACTCTGGAAACACCATATATTTT; CDR3: CASSPGDSGNTIYF; D: .; V: TRBV11-2; size: few; J: TRBJ1-3
DNA: TGCGCCAGCAGCCCCCTGGGGGGCTATGGCTACACCTTC; CDR3: CASSPLGGYGYTF; D: .; V: TRBV4-1; size: .; J: TRBJ1-2
DNA: TGTGCCATCAGTGAGTCGACAGGGTCAGTGAATGGCTACACCTTC; CDR3: CAISESTGSVNGYTF; D: TRBD1; V: TRBV10-3; size: .; J: TRBJ1-2
DNA: TGTGCCTGGCGCGCGCCCCGGGGGGAAACTGCAACTAATGAAAAACTGTTTTTT; CDR3: CAWRAPRGETATNEKLFF; D: .; V: TRBV30; size: .; J: TRBJ1-4
DNA: TGTGCCAGCAGTTTAGGGGGCTTAGATGGCTACACCTTC; CDR3: CASSLGGLDGYTF; D: .; V: TRBV12-3/TRBV12-4; size: .; J: TRBJ1-2
DNA: TGTGCCACTGGATCGGGCACTGAAGCTTTCTTT; CDR3: CATGSGTEAFF; D: .; V: TRBV19; size: .; J: TRBJ1-1
DNA: TGTGCCAGCTCACGGCCTAACAGGTTCGGCGCGGAAAACTATGGCTACACCTTC; CDR3: CASSRPNRFGAENYGYTF; D: .; V: TRBV18; size: .; J: TRBJ1-2
DNA: TGCGCCAGCAGTGATAGGGTAGCGGGATCGTACAATGAGCAGTTCTTC; CDR3: CASSDRVAGSYNEQFF; D: TRBD2; V: TRBV10-1; size: .; J: TRBJ2-1
DNA: TGTGCCAGCAGCCGGCTTCCGTCCGGGACTAGCGAAGGAGGCACAGATACGCAGTATTTT; CDR3: CASSRLPSGTSEGGTDTQYF; D: TRBD2; V: TRBV6-6; size: .; J: TRBJ2-3
DNA: TGTGCCAGCAGCCCGGGCGGCGGCAGGGGAATAGAGACCCAGTACTTC; CDR3: CASSPGGGRGIETQYF; D: .; V: TRBV5-4; size: .; J: TRBJ2-5
DNA: TGTGCCAGCAGTTTATACGGGGTAAGCTCCTACGAGCAGTACTTC; CDR3: CASSLYGVSSYEQYF; D: .; V: TRBV27; size: .; J: TRBJ2-7
DNA: TGTGCCAGCAGCCAATACTCGGGGGGGCCAGAGACCCAGTACTTC; CDR3: CASSQYSGGPETQYF; D: TRBD2; V: TRBV4-2; size: .; J: TRBJ2-5
DNA: TGTGCCAGTACCCCCCGGGGTTCCGGGGAGCTGTTTTTT; CDR3: CASTPRGSGELFF; D: .; V: TRBV19; size: .; J: TRBJ2-2
DNA: TGTGCCAGCAGCAAAGGAGGCAAGGATGGAAACACCATATATTTT; CDR3: CASSKGGKDGNTIYF; D: .; V: TRBV21-1; size: .; J: TRBJ1-3
DNA: TGTGCCAGCAGTTATACAGAGAACCAAGAGACCCAGTACTTC; CDR3: CASSYTENQETQYF; D: .; V: TRBV27; size: .; J: TRBJ2-5
DNA: TGTGCCTGGAGGTCCGGGACTAGTCGTTACAATGAGCAGTTCTTC; CDR3: CAWRSGTSRYNEQFF; D: TRBD2; V: TRBV30; size: .; J: TRBJ2-1
DNA: TGTGCCAGCACCAGACGGGGAGGGGAAAAACTGTTTTTT; CDR3: CASTRRGGEKLFF; D: .; V: TRBV7-2; size: .; J: TRBJ1-4
DNA: TGCGCCAGCAGCTTGGAACCTGGGGGCGCGAATTCACCCCTCCACTTT; CDR3: CASSLEPGGANSPLHF; D: .; V: TRBV5-1; size: .; J: TRBJ1-6
DNA: TGTGCCTGGGGTAGGACAGCGGGAGCCGGGGAGCTGTTTTTT; CDR3: CAWGRTAGAGELFF; D: TRBD2; V: TRBV30; size: .; J: TRBJ2-2
DNA: TGTGCCAGCAGTTTAGAGTCAGGGCGGGAGACCCAGTACTTC; CDR3: CASSLESGRETQYF; D: .; V: TRBV28; size: .; J: TRBJ2-5
DNA: TGTGCCAGCAGTTTATATGGGGGGAGCGGGAGACCCCAAGAGACCCAGTACTTC; CDR3: CASSLYGGSGRPQETQYF; D: TRBD2; V: TRBV27; size: .; J: TRBJ2-5
DNA: TGTGCCAGTAGTCCCCGACAGGGATTGGCCACTGAAGCTTTCTTT; CDR3: CASSPRQGLATEAFF; D: TRBD1; V: TRBV19; size: .; J: TRBJ1-1
DNA: TGTGCCAGCAGCTTAACTGGACAGGGGGCTGGAAACACCATATATTTT; CDR3: CASSLTGQGAGNTIYF; D: TRBD1; V: TRBV7-6; size: .; J: TRBJ1-3
DNA: TGTGCCATCAGTGAGACTTTGAACACTGAAGCTTTCTTT; CDR3: CAISETLNTEAFF; D: .; V: TRBV10-3; size: .; J: TRBJ1-1
DNA: TGTGCCAGCAGCTTAACGGGTCTCTACGAGCAGTACTTC; CDR3: CASSLTGLYEQYF; D: .; V: TRBV11-2; size: once; J: TRBJ2-7
DNA: TGTGCCAGCAGCCCAGTCCCCGGGAGCCTCGGGAATTCACCCCTCCACTTT; CDR3: CASSPVPGSLGNSPLHF; D: .; V: TRBV5-5; size: .; J: TRBJ1-6
DNA: TGTGCCAGCAGTGAAAGGCATCATCAGGGTGGAAACACCATATATTTT; CDR3: CASSERHHQGGNTIYF; D: .; V: TRBV6-1; size: .; J: TRBJ1-3
DNA: TGTGCCAGCAGCCCTTCCGGGACAGGGGCGGGCTACACCTTC; CDR3: CASSPSGTGAGYTF; D: TRBD1; V: TRBV7-9; size: .; J: TRBJ1-2
DNA: TGTGCCAGCAGTGAACAGGGGGAAGGCTACGAGCAGTACTTC; CDR3: CASSEQGEGYEQYF; D: TRBD1; V: TRBV2; size: .; J: TRBJ2-7
DNA: TGTGCCAGCAGGTACACCTTTGGCACTGAAGCTTTCTTT; CDR3: CASRYTFGTEAFF; D: .; V: TRBV25-1; size: few; J: TRBJ1-1
DNA: TGTGCCAGCAGCTTGCCTAGCGGCACCTACGAGCAGTACTTC; CDR3: CASSLPSGTYEQYF; D: TRBD2; V: TRBV5-6; size: .; J: TRBJ2-7
DNA: TGTGCCAGCAGTAAGACAGGCGCCTACGAGCAGTACTTC; CDR3: CASSKTGAYEQYF; D: .; V: TRBV28; size: .; J: TRBJ2-7
DNA: TGTGCCAGTAGTATGTCAGGATCCTACGAGCAGTACTTC; CDR3: CASSMSGSYEQYF; D: .; V: TRBV19; size: once; J: TRBJ2-7
DNA: TGTGCCAGTAGGATAGGACAGGGCGGCTATGGCTACACCTTC; CDR3: CASRIGQGGYGYTF; D: TRBD1; V: TRBV19; size: .; J: TRBJ1-2
DNA: TGTGCCAGCAGCTCCAGGGGGCGAGGAAACACCATATATTTT; CDR3: CASSSRGRGNTIYF; D: TRBD1; V: TRBV3-1/TRBV3-2; size: .; J: TRBJ1-3
DNA: TGTGCCAGCAGCCTCTCTCTAGGCTTTACACCCCTCCACTTT; CDR3: CASSLSLGFTPLHF; D: .; V: TRBV3-1/TRBV3-2; size: .; J: TRBJ1-6
DNA: TGCGCCAGCAGCAGGGACAGGGGGACTTACAATGAGCAGTTCTTC; CDR3: CASSRDRGTYNEQFF; D: TRBD1; V: TRBV5-1; size: .; J: TRBJ2-1
DNA: TGTGCCAGCAGTCCAGGGGTAGGCGGCTACACCTTC; CDR3: CASSPGVGGYTF; D: .; V: TRBV6-5; size: .; J: TRBJ1-2
DNA: TGTGCCAGAGCAGGGCAGGAAGGTGAAAAACTGTTTTTT; CDR3: CARAGQEGEKLFF; D: .; V: TRBV2; size: .; J: TRBJ1-4